This TCR beta chain emerged from a study of cytomegalovirus exposure and HLA in healthy donors. Study-wide context: In terms of ancestry, the Caucasian-associated cluster contained 81% of the approximately 420 genotyped donors.

13 Jbeta primers and 60 Vbeta primers were used for the PCR. Data came from immunoSEQ multiplex PCR; TCRdb stores just in-frame clones and leaves some out. The table shows roughly 200,000 clones, with about 80% occurring only once. CDR3 size: 12 residues. V was shortened by 8 bases and J by 4 bases, with 12 bases between the two germline ends. Germline V gene data show CDR1 as SGHTA and CDR2 as FQGNSA. The specimen sequenced was PBMCs. The gene calls are TRBV7-2 and TRBJ2-7; TRBD2 might be the D (6 bases). The origin of this receptor is a woman aged 25 to 45 in good health and CMV-seropositive. The CDR3 reads CASGIAEYEQYF. The DNA for the CDR3 is TGTGCCAGCGGAATAGCGGAGTACGAGCAGTACTTC.